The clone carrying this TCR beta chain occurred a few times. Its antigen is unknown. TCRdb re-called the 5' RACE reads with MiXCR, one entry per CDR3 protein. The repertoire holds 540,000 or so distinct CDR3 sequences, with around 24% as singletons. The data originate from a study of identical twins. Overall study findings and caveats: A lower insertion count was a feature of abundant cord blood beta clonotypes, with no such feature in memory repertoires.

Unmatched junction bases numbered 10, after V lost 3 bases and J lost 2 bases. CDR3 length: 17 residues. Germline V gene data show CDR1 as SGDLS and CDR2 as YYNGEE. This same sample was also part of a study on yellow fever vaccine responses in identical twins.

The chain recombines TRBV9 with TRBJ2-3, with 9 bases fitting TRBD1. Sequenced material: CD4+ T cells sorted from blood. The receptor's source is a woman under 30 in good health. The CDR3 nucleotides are TGTGCCAGCAGCGCGATAGGGACAGGGCCATCCACAGATACGCAGTATTTT. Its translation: CASSAIGTGPSTDTQYF.